This passage covers 26 T cell receptor beta chains from one sample sequenced in a study of spatial heterogeneity in lung cancer. TCRdb itself ran the 5' RACE reads through MiXCR, one entry per CDR3 protein. The profile shows about 47,000 distinct CDR3 sequences, around 7.7% of them singletons. Time point specified: blood at routine non-recurrence follow-up after resection. No cell sorting; template was whole RNA from tumor, lung tissue or PBMC. Here the sequenced sample was PBMCs, taken at follow-up. The receptors shown here come from a female donor with early-stage non-small cell lung cancer.

This clonotype came up many times. The V call is TRBV7-2, the J call TRBJ2-3, with 9 bases matching TRBD2. Per germline, CDR1 SGHTA and CDR2 FQGNSA. V dropped 8 bases and J dropped 4; count of bases not matched to a gene: 4. This CDR3 is built from 13 residues. CDR3 coding DNA: TGTGCCAGCTCGCTAGCGGGGCCAGATACGCAGTATTTT. This gives the protein CASSLAGPDTQYF.

For this clonotype: This could be a read error, since a much larger clone is one nucleotide away. This chain connects TRBV7-9 to TRBJ1-6; D gene unclear. This CDR3 is built from 12 residues. The germline V gene encodes CDR1 SEHNR and CDR2 FQNEAQ (reference sequence). The CDR3 loop is CASGLPRSPLHF. CDR3 nucleotides: TGTGCCAGCGGCTTGCCCCGTTCACCCCTCCACTTT.

The table lists this clonotype with a few counts. The J gene is TRBJ2-7, the V gene TRBV6-2 or TRBV6-3, with D tentatively TRBD1 or TRBD2 (5 bases each). Trimming took 6 bases from V and 3 from J, leaving 12 bases between them. Looked up from germline, CDR1 is MNHEY and CDR2 is SVGEGT. CDR3 length equals 13 residues. The DNA for the CDR3 is TGTGCCAGCAGAGGGGCTAGCCACTACGAGCAGTACTTC. This gives the protein CASRGASHYEQYF.

This clonotype was observed at least ten times. This chain uses TRBV7-9 with TRBJ2-1; D possibly uses TRBD1 or TRBD2 (6 bases each). V was pared by 2 bases and J by 9 bases, with 17 bases between. The CDR3 extends over 15 amino acids. Germline CDR1 is SEHNR and CDR2 is FQNEAQ (reference sequence). Written as DNA, the CDR3 is TGTGCCAGCAGCTTAACGGGGGCAGATGGTGGTGAGCAGTTCTTC. Translating gives CASSLTGADGGEQFF.

A few counts support this clonotype. The chain is built from TRBV3-1 and TRBJ2-7, with a tentative D call TRBD1 (6 bases). Germline values: CDR1 LGHDT, CDR2 YNNKEL (reference sequence). The CDR3 is made up of 14 amino acids. Deletions cut 5 bases from V and 2 bases from J, with 13 bases between. CDR3 coding DNA: TGTGCCAGCAGCAGAGGACAGACCGCCTACGAGCAGTACTTC. Encoded protein: CASSRGQTAYEQYF.

The J gene is TRBJ1-1, the V gene TRBV19, with D possibly being TRBD1 (5 bases). Germline CDR1 and CDR2: LNHDA and SQIVND (reference sequence). The ends were cut back, 5 bases at V and 3 bases at J, with 10 bases in the middle. The CDR3 sequence is 13 residues long. Written as DNA, the CDR3 is TGTGCCAGTAGTGGTTTGGGGGACACTGAAGCTTTCTTT. Its protein is CASSGLGDTEAFF.

This clonotype came up many times. V and J are TRBV6-2 or TRBV6-3 and TRBJ2-6; the D is unclear. The CDR3 contains 17 residues. V lost 4 bases and J 0 bases, leaving 13 bases between the germline ends. Germline CDR1 MNHEY, CDR2 SVGEGT. Written as DNA, the CDR3 is TGTGCCAGCAGTTTGACCCCAAAAAACTCTGGGGCCAACGTCCTGACTTTC. Protein product: CASSLTPKNSGANVLTF.

V is TRBV20-1 and J is TRBJ2-5, with 10 bases aligning to TRBD2. There are 16 residues in the CDR3. V was clipped by 5 bases and J by 4 bases; unmatched bases: 13. The germline V gene encodes CDR1 DFQATT and CDR2 SNEGSKA (reference sequence). The CDR3 DNA sequence: TGCAGTGCTCCTATAGCGGGGGGACTCTCGGGAGAGACCCAGTACTTC. As protein: CSAPIAGGLSGETQYF.

This clonotype was observed a handful of times. The chain combines TRBV5-1 with TRBJ2-7; D not certain. This CDR3 spans 15 amino acids. The V end was cut by 0 bases, the J end by 0 bases, with 10 bases between. The germline gives CDR1 SGHRS, CDR2 YFSETQ. The CDR3 loop is CASSLEIFSSYEQYF. CDR3 DNA: TGCGCCAGCAGCTTGGAGATTTTTTCCTCCTACGAGCAGTACTTC.

In its sample, this clonotype was seen many times. The chain joins TRBV12-3 or TRBV12-4 to TRBJ2-5, with 8 bases matching TRBD1. This CDR3 region has 13 residues. J gave up 5 bases and V 5 bases, and 4 bases lay outside the gene matches. The CDR3 bases are TGTGCCAGCAGTCTCCGGGACAGGGAGACCCAGTACTTC. Amino acid sequence: CASSLRDRETQYF.

J is TRBJ1-2 and V is TRBV5-4; no clear D gene. Germline V lookup: CDR1 SGHNT, CDR2 YYREEE (reference sequence). V lost 0 bases and J 4 bases, leaving 16 bases between the germline ends. The CDR3 spans 16 residues. The CDR3 is CASSLGRSSPIYGYTF. CDR3 in DNA: TGTGCCAGCAGCTTGGGCCGGTCATCCCCAATCTATGGCTACACCTTC.

This clonotype was found once. Compared with germline, one end of the junction differs, possibly owing to a read error. The rearrangement joins TRBV7-7 to TRBJ1-1; weak D call: TRBD1 (5 bases). Germline values: CDR1 SSHAT, CDR2 FNYEAQ (reference sequence). This CDR3 is 13 amino acids long. The CDR3 here is CVSSLGLWTEAFF. The DNA of the CDR3 is TGTGTCAGCAGCTTGGGGCTATGGACTGAAGCTTTCTTT.

This clonotype was recorded at least ten times. The gene calls are TRBV12-3 or TRBV12-4 and TRBJ1-2, with D perhaps TRBD1 (6 bases). CDR3 length equals 15 residues. V lost 8 bases, J lost 3 bases, and 19 bases lay in between. Here the CDR3 DNA reads TGTGCCAGCGAGGACCAGGAAGGGGGAGACTATGGCTACACCTTC. Protein sequence: CASEDQEGGDYGYTF.

This clonotype was recorded many times. The chain joins TRBV5-5 to TRBJ2-5, with no clear D. CDR1 and CDR2 from the germline V gene are SGHKS and YYEKEE (reference sequence). Trimming shortened V by 5 bases and J by 2 bases, and 10 bases separated the two germline ends. CDR3 length: 13 residues. CDR3 amino acids: CASSSRLQETQYF. As DNA, the CDR3 is TGTGCCAGCAGTTCTAGACTTCAAGAGACCCAGTACTTC.

This clonotype has ten or more counts. V and J are TRBV6-2 or TRBV6-3 and TRBJ1-2; D ambiguous. CDR1 MNHEY and CDR2 SVGEGT come from the germline V gene. The CDR3 is 15 amino acids. Between the trimmed V and J ends, which lost 8 bases and 5 bases, there was a span of 21 bases. CDR3 region: CASGERSFLSYGYTF. The CDR3 DNA sequence: TGTGCCAGCGGGGAACGGTCCTTCCTAAGTTATGGCTACACCTTC.

The genes are TRBV30 and TRBJ1-1, with D unclear. Germline CDR1 GTSNPN, CDR2 SVGIG (reference sequence). With 2 bases removed from V and 2 bases from J, the gap between germline ends came to 6 bases. The CDR3 length is 12 residues. In DNA, the CDR3 is TGTGCCTGGAGTCGGGAAAACACTGAAGCTTTCTTT. It codes for CAWSRENTEAFF. The variable domain in full, with the rest retrieved from reference TRBV30 and TRBJ1-1, is SQTIHQWPATLVQPVGSPLSLECTVEGTSNPNLYWYRQAAGRGLQLLFYSVGIGQISSEVPQNLSASRPQDRQFILSSKKLLLSDSGFYLCAWSRENTEAFFGQGTRLTVV.

This clonotype was found many times. J is TRBJ1-1 and V is TRBV29-1; D unresolved. CDR3 length equals 15 residues. The V end was cut by 6 bases, the J end by 1 base, with 18 bases between. The germline V gene encodes CDR1 SQVTM and CDR2 ANQGSEA. CDR3 sequence: CSVTVGSPRNTEAFF. The CDR3 region has the DNA TGCAGCGTGACGGTGGGCAGTCCGAGGAACACTGAAGCTTTCTTT.

This clonotype was counted many times. This rearrangement joins TRBV7-2 to TRBJ1-1, with TRBD1 matching 10 bases. Germline assignment: CDR1 SGHTA and CDR2 FQGNSA. The CDR3 sequence is 14 residues long. V was pared by 6 bases and J by 7 bases, with 8 bases of the junction left unmatched. In DNA form, the CDR3 reads TGTGCCAGCAGTCGGACAGGGGGTATTGGTGAAGCTTTCTTT. It yields the protein CASSRTGGIGEAFF.

This clonotype appeared many times. This chain uses TRBV6-6 with TRBJ2-3; D might be TRBD1 (6 bases). Germline CDR1 and CDR2: MNHNY and SVGAGI (reference sequence). CDR3 length: 14 amino acids. Trimming pared 4 bases from V and 0 bases from J, leaving 8 bases between. CDR3: CASSLQGSTDTQYF. The CDR3 DNA reads as TGTGCCAGCAGTTTGCAGGGGAGCACAGATACGCAGTATTTT.

The rearrangement links TRBV29-1 to TRBJ1-1, with D hard to call. Germline assignment: CDR1 SQVTM and CDR2 ANQGSEA. This CDR3 contains 13 residues. The V and J ends lost 1 base and 2 bases respectively, with 8 bases between them. CDR3 DNA sequence: TGCAGCGTTGAAGTTCAGGCAAACACTGAAGCTTTCTTT. Translating gives CSVEVQANTEAFF. Using reference TRBV29-1 and TRBJ1-1 for the parts outside the CDR3, the full variable domain is SAVISQKPSRDICQRGTSLTIQCQVDSQVTMMFWYRQQPGQSLTLIATANQGSEATYESGFVIDKFPISRPNLTFSTLTVSNMSPEDSSIYLCSVEVQANTEAFFGQGTRLTVV.

This clonotype was counted only a few times. This sequence joins TRBV20-1 and TRBJ2-1, with 8 bases lining up with TRBD2. Per the germline V gene, CDR1 is DFQATT and CDR2 is SNEGSKA (reference sequence). The CDR3 spans 16 residues. Trimming removed 0 bases from V and 4 bases from J; junction bases left unmatched: 8. The CDR3 is CSARERGGSRYNEQFF. The CDR3 region has the DNA TGCAGTGCTAGAGAACGGGGGGGGTCGCGTTACAATGAGCAGTTCTTC.

Many counts were recorded for this clonotype. The gene calls are TRBV12-3 or TRBV12-4 and TRBJ1-3; a possible D gene is TRBD1 (5 bases). The V and J ends lost 5 bases and 0 bases respectively, with 11 bases between them. The CDR3 extends over 15 amino acids. The CDR3 region is CASSPAGISGNTIYF. The DNA for the CDR3 is TGTGCCAGCAGTCCCGCAGGGATCTCTGGAAACACCATATATTTT.

This clonotype was seen a few times. J is TRBJ2-7 and V is TRBV7-8; D call uncertain. From germline, CDR1 is SGHVS and CDR2 FQNEAQ. This CDR3 contains 16 residues. V lost 5 bases, J lost 4 bases, and 21 bases lay in between. CDR3: CASSPRRFVVAYEQYF. The CDR3 bases are TGTGCCAGCAGCCCACGCCGGTTTGTGGTAGCTTACGAGCAGTACTTC.

This clonotype was seen many times. This chain joins TRBV28 and TRBJ2-2; 7 bases match TRBD1. There are 17 residues in the CDR3. The germline V gene encodes CDR1 MDHEN and CDR2 SYDVKM. V shed 2 bases, J shed 3 bases, and the junction held 9 bases outside the gene matches. As DNA, the CDR3 is TGTGCCAGCAGTTTAAACGAACAGGGGTATGACACCGGGGAGCTGTTTTTT. Amino acid sequence: CASSLNEQGYDTGELFF.

The chain recombines TRBV7-9 with TRBJ2-1, with 7 bases identical to TRBD2. Trimming removed 5 bases from V and 0 bases from J; junction bases left unmatched: 7. CDR3 length: 16 residues. The germline V gene has CDR1 SEHNR and CDR2 FQNEAQ (reference sequence). As DNA, the CDR3 is TGTGCCAGCAGCACTCCACTAGCGCACTCCTACAATGAGCAGTTCTTC. Protein: CASSTPLAHSYNEQFF.

This clonotype appeared a few times. The genes are TRBV5-1 and TRBJ2-7; 8 bases agree with TRBD1. V shed 4 bases, J shed 2 bases, and the junction held 2 bases outside the gene matches. The CDR3 has 13 residues. Germline CDR1 is SGHRS and CDR2 is YFSETQ. CDR3: CASSRDRPYEQYF. The CDR3 region has the DNA TGCGCCAGCAGCCGGGACAGGCCCTACGAGCAGTACTTC.